This T cell receptor (delta chain) was identified during a study of Vδ1+ human thymocytes. This CDR3 is built from 17 residues. V shed 0 bases and J shed 3 bases, with 17 bases lying between them. Germline CDR1 and CDR2: TSWWSYY and QGS. Of note for this clone: What it binds is not known.

Sequences come from RNA converted to cDNA by reverse transcription. The CDR3 regions were amplified by multiplex PCR from V-gene primers to a constant-region primer. TCRdb called clones anew from the multiplex PCR reads with CATT. The profile shows approximately 58,000 delta-chain clones, roughly 15% of them singletons. Study conclusions and caveats: In the thymus, TRG and TRD repertoires looked highly polyclonal with Gaussian CDR3 lengths. Unlike peripheral blood Vdelta1+ controls, thymic delta-chain sequences included 15% to 20% Vdelta2 and few Vdelta3.

V gene TRDV1 combines with J gene TRDJ1, with a weak D call TRDD2 (5 bases). Sequencing used Vdelta1+ gamma-delta thymocytes from the thymus. Documented subset: FACS-sorted CD3+ TCRalphabeta- TCRVdelta1+ TCRVdelta2- thymocytes. The receptor was isolated from a girl under two years old who had congenital heart surgery. The CDR3: CALGELDFSPSSDKLIF. The CDR3, as DNA: TGTGCTCTTGGGGAACTGGATTTCTCCCCTTCGTCCGATAAACTCATCTTT.